Listed below are T cell receptor beta chains from one sample, sequenced in a study of PD-L1 blockade in urothelial cancer. Here immunoSEQ multiplex PCR was the method, and the copy in TCRdb shows in-frame clones only, minus some. The data show 66,000 or so clones, about 90% seen once. Sequenced material: PBMCs, taken around atezolizumab (anti-PD-L1) treatment. The receptor source for this set is a man in his fifties or sixties with urothelial cancer. Both conserved end residues are part of each CDR3. A D gene is named only where the DNA matches it firmly. Clone size, where shown, is once, few, many, or a class for clones that have expanded.

v_gene	abundance	j_gene	d_gene	len	CDR3nt	CDR3aa
TRBV7-2	-	TRBJ1-1	-	12	TGTGCCAGCAGCCTGACACTCACTGAAGCTTTCTTT	CASSLTLTEAFF
TRBV10-3	-	TRBJ2-3	-	10	TGTGCCATCGGAGAGGATACGCAGTATTTT	CAIGEDTQYF
TRBV28	once	TRBJ2-2	-	14	TGTGCCAGCATCAGGGAAGTTCTTGCCGGGGAGCTGTTTTTT	CASIREVLAGELFF
TRBV23-1	-	TRBJ1-3	-	18	TGCGCCAGCAGTCAATCGAGGGAGGAAGTGGTCTCTGGAAACACCATATATTTT	CASSQSREEVVSGNTIYF
TRBV4-1	-	TRBJ1-2	-	18	TGCGCCAGCAGCCAAGATCAGAGTGTGGGTTGGCCGGGGGACGGCTACACCTTC	CASSQDQSVGWPGDGYTF
TRBV29-1	-	TRBJ1-1	-	12	TGCAGCGGCGGGGAGTGGGGCACTGAAGCTTTCTTT	CSGGEWGTEAFF
TRBV15	-	TRBJ2-7	-	14	TGTGCCACCAGCAGAGATCTAGCAGAGTACGAGCAGTACTTC	CATSRDLAEYEQYF
TRBV4-1	-	TRBJ2-1	-	16	TGCGCCAGCAGGAGACAGGACCGAGCCTCCTACAATGAGCAGTTCTTC	CASRRQDRASYNEQFF
TRBV27	-	TRBJ1-6	TRBD1	17	TGTGCCAGCAGTCGACCCGGTAAGGGGGACAGGGGTTCACCCCTCCACTTT	CASSRPGKGDRGSPLHF
TRBV18	-	TRBJ1-6	TRBD1	15	TGTGCCAGCTCACAAGGGACAGGTTATAATTCACCCCTCCACTTT	CASSQGTGYNSPLHF
TRBV6-5	-	TRBJ2-2	-	13	TGTGCCAGCAGGGATAGGGGTGGGGGGGAGCTGTTTTTT	CASRDRGGGELFF
TRBV18	-	TRBJ2-1	TRBD1	15	TGTGCCAGCTCACCCCGCCCCGGGACAGGTTATGAGCAGTTCTTC	CASSPRPGTGYEQFF
TRBV5-6	-	TRBJ2-7	-	13	TGTGCCAGCTCCTGGGGGGGCAACTACGAGCAGTACTTC	CASSWGGNYEQYF
TRBV7-2	-	TRBJ2-7	TRBD2	13	TGTGCCAGCAGCTTAGGACTAGCGGGCGGGGAGTACTTC	CASSLGLAGGEYF
TRBV7-9	-	TRBJ1-4	-	15	TGTGCCAGCAGCTCCACCGGGGCAACTAATGAAAAACTGTTTTTT	CASSSTGATNEKLFF
TRBV30	-	TRBJ1-6	-	13	TGTGCCTGGACGGGGGGTTATAATTCACCCCTCCACTTT	CAWTGGYNSPLHF
TRBV30	once	TRBJ2-7	TRBD1	14	TGTGCCTGGAGTACCGGGACAGCCCCCTACGAGCAGTACTTC	CAWSTGTAPYEQYF
TRBV5-1	-	TRBJ2-7	TRBD1	15	TGCGCCAGCAGCTTGAACGCAGGGGGCTCCTACGAGCAGTACTTC	CASSLNAGGSYEQYF
TRBV6-6	-	TRBJ1-1	-	13	TGTGCCAGCAGGCGATTGGGGGCCACTGAAGCTTTCTTT	CASRRLGATEAFF
TRBV5-1	-	TRBJ1-4	-	16	TGCGCCAGCAGCCCGGCGGAGCAGGGGTGGTTAGGAAAACTGTTTTTT	CASSPAEQGWLGKLFF
TRBV11-2	-	TRBJ2-3	-	17	TGTGCCAGCAGCTTAGTTGGGGAGCACATCAGCACAGATACGCAGTATTTT	CASSLVGEHISTDTQYF
TRBV6-5	-	TRBJ2-7	TRBD2	15	TGTGCCAGCAGTTGGACGGGACTATCGACCGACGAGCAGTACTTC	CASSWTGLSTDEQYF
TRBV7-9	-	TRBJ2-2	-	12	TGTGCCAGCAGCTCCAGCGTCGGGGAGCTGTTTTTT	CASSSSVGELFF
TRBV7-2	-	TRBJ2-7	-	15	TGTGCCAGCAGCTTAGCGCGGGTCCTCTCCTACGAGCAGTACTTC	CASSLARVLSYEQYF
TRBV6-6	-	TRBJ1-1	TRBD1	16	TGTGCCAGCAGTTACCCCACGACAGGGTTGAACACTGAAGCTTTCTTT	CASSYPTTGLNTEAFF
TRBV19	once	TRBJ2-2	TRBD2	16	TGTGCCAGTAGTATTATGGTCCTAGCGGGGACCGGGGAGCTGTTTTTT	CASSIMVLAGTGELFF
TRBV28	-	TRBJ2-7	-	14	TGTGCCAGCAGTTTACCCAGGCCCCCCTACGAGCAGTACTTC	CASSLPRPPYEQYF
TRBV10-2	once	TRBJ1-2	TRBD1	13	TGCGCCAGCAGTGAAGGGACAGGAAGTGGCTACACCTTC	CASSEGTGSGYTF
TRBV18	once	TRBJ2-5	TRBD2	17	TGTGCCAGCTCACACGAGCTCCTACTAGCGCGTCAAGAGACCCAGTACTTC	CASSHELLLARQETQYF
TRBV27	-	TRBJ2-4	TRBD2	19	TGTGCCAGCAGTTCCGGGACTAGCGGGAAGTTACTAGCCAAAAACATTCAGTACTTC	CASSSGTSGKLLAKNIQYF
TRBV4-2	-	TRBJ2-7	-	13	TGTGCCAGCAGCCAAGATAGAGGGCGCGAGCAGTACTTC	CASSQDRGREQYF
TRBV30	-	TRBJ1-5	-	13	TGTGCCTGGAGTGTACACAGCAATCAGCCCCAGCATTTT	CAWSVHSNQPQHF
TRBV29-1	once	TRBJ2-1	TRBD1	14	TGCAGCGTCCAGGGACAGGGTTCCTACAATGAGCAGTTCTTC	CSVQGQGSYNEQFF
TRBV6-5	-	TRBJ1-5	TRBD1	14	TGTGCCAGCAGAGGGACAGGGGACAATCAGCCCCAGCATTTT	CASRGTGDNQPQHF
TRBV29-1	-	TRBJ2-2	-	13	TGCAGCGTTTACAGGGCTTTGGGCGGGGAGCTGTTTTTT	CSVYRALGGELFF
TRBV6-5	-	TRBJ2-5	TRBD1	16	TGTGCCAGCAGTTACATTCCGGGACAGTCCCAAGAGACCCAGTACTTC	CASSYIPGQSQETQYF
TRBV2	-	TRBJ1-3	-	13	TGTGCCAGCATTATGTCTTCTGGAAACACCATATATTTT	CASIMSSGNTIYF
TRBV7-3	few	TRBJ1-6	-	14	TGTGCCAGCAGCGAGTCCAGGGGCTATTCACCCCTCCACTTT	CASSESRGYSPLHF
TRBV7-9	-	TRBJ2-7	-	12	TGTGCCAGCAGCTACCAGGGAGGCGAGCAGTACTTC	CASSYQGGEQYF
TRBV10-2	-	TRBJ2-5	TRBD2	14	TGCGCCAGCAGTTTGGGACTAGCGGGGGAGACCCAGTACTTC	CASSLGLAGETQYF
TRBV5-1	-	TRBJ1-2	TRBD1	16	TGCGCCAGCAGCTTGACGCCGTCCAGGGGGGCCTATGGCTACACCTTC	CASSLTPSRGAYGYTF
TRBV6-5	-	TRBJ2-2	TRBD2	15	TGTGCCAGCAGTTACACCCCTAGCGGCACCGGGGAGCTGTTTTTT	CASSYTPSGTGELFF
TRBV11-2	-	TRBJ2-2	-	16	TGTGCCAGCAGCTTACAAGCGGGACAAAACACCGGGGAGCTGTTTTTT	CASSLQAGQNTGELFF